A single sample is the source of the 14 T cell receptor beta chains below, sequenced in a study of T cell changes during pregnancy in multiple sclerosis. Sequenced by immunoSEQ multiplex PCR; TCRdb stores in-frame clones only, minus some. The repertoire consists of some 40,000 clones, with roughly 90% occurring once and the leading ten covering about 27%. Sequencing used CD8+ T cells from peripheral blood mononuclear cells, obtained before pregnancy. These receptors were collected from a female donor with multiple sclerosis, enrolled in a pregnancy study.

This clone has at least ten counts. The chain recombines TRBV21-1 with TRBJ1-5; the table's D call of TRBD1 was not tested on the DNA. TRBV21-1 represents a pseudogene. The CDR3 sequence is 20 residues long. In DNA form, the CDR3 reads TGTGCCAGCAGCGCCTCCCCGGACAGGGGGAAACTTGATAGCAATCAGCCCCAGCATTTT. Amino acids: CASSASPDRGKLDSNQPQHF.

The V gene is TRBV18, the J gene TRBJ2-7, with 12 bases that match TRBD1. Germline V gene data show CDR1 as KGHSH and CDR2 as LQKENI. The CDR3 totals 17 residues. V lost 2 bases to trimming and J lost 5 bases; unmatched junction nucleotides: 10. The CDR3 bases are TGTGCCAGCTCACCAAGGGTCGGGGGGACAGGGGGCCACGAGCAGTACTTC. Translated: CASSPRVGGTGGHEQYF.

This clone was recorded once. The genes are TRBV27 and TRBJ1-5, with a tentative D call TRBD1 (6 bases). Germline V gene data show CDR1 as MNHEY and CDR2 as SMNVEV (reference sequence). The CDR3 extends over 13 amino acids. Trimming removed 1 base at V and 11 bases at J, with 12 bases between. This CDR3 reads CASSLLGGRSQHF. The DNA for the CDR3 is TGTGCCAGCAGTTTATTAGGGGGTCGGTCCCAGCATTTT.

This sequence joins TRBV2 and TRBJ2-7; 8 bases are shared with TRBD1. Germline V lookup: CDR1 SNHLY, CDR2 FYNNEI. There are 14 residues in the CDR3. Trimming at V came to 3 bases and at J to 5 bases, leaving 6 bases not matched to a gene. The CDR3 loop is CASSDDRGIDEQYF. Written as DNA, the CDR3 is TGTGCCAGCAGTGATGACAGGGGTATCGACGAGCAGTACTTC.

V is TRBV9 and J is TRBJ2-1; a possible D gene is TRBD1 (6 bases). V was cut by 3 bases and J by 5 bases, with 12 bases left in between. Germline CDR1 reads SGDLS; CDR2 reads YYNGEE. This CDR3 comprises 14 residues. The CDR3 DNA sequence: TGTGCCAGCAGCGAGGGGGACGGCAACAATGAGCAGTTCTTC. This encodes CASSEGDGNNEQFF.

This chain uses TRBV7-9 with TRBJ1-2; 10 nucleotides match TRBD1. V shed 5 bases and J 8 bases; nucleotides not matched to a gene: 5. The CDR3 spans 13 residues. Looked up from germline, CDR1 is SEHNR and CDR2 is FQNEAQ (reference sequence). The CDR3 reads CASSLDRGVGYTF. CDR3 coding DNA: TGTGCCAGCAGCCTGGACAGGGGGGTAGGCTACACCTTC.

This clone appeared a few times. The V call is TRBV19, the J call TRBJ2-7; tentative D call: TRBD1 (6 bases). The CDR3 contains 14 residues. Germline assignment: CDR1 LNHDA and CDR2 SQIVND (reference sequence). The ends were cut back, 9 bases at V and 0 bases at J, with 15 bases in the middle. The CDR3 DNA reads TGTGCCAGCTCTGACAGGCTTAGCTCCTACGAGCAGTACTTC. Protein product: CASSDRLSSYEQYF.

The chain couples TRBV4-1 to TRBJ1-3; 8 nucleotides match TRBD1. The CDR3 has 16 residues. CDR1 MGHRA and CDR2 YSYEKL come from the germline V gene. The V and J ends lost 4 bases and 4 bases, in that order; junction bases with no gene match: 9. The CDR3 reads CASSRQQGGGGNTIYF. The CDR3 DNA sequence: TGCGCCAGCAGCCGGCAACAGGGGGGAGGAGGAAACACCATATATTTT.

V is TRBV15 and J is TRBJ1-2, with 8 nucleotides matching TRBD1. V was clipped by 0 bases and J by 7 bases; unmatched bases: 7. The length of the CDR3 is 15 residues. Germline CDR1 and CDR2: LNHNV and YYDKDF (reference sequence). The CDR3 nucleotides read TGTGCCACCAGCAGAGATTCTACAGGGGGTGTTGGCTACACCTTC. Translating it yields CATSRDSTGGVGYTF.

CDR3 sequence reads: CASSATSGGSSYEQYF. The CDR3 region has the DNA TGTGCCAGCAGCGCCACTAGCGGGGGGAGCTCCTACGAGCAGTACTTC. The rearrangement joins TRBV9 to TRBJ2-7, with 12 bases fitting TRBD2. J gave up 0 bases and V 3 bases, and 4 bases lay outside the gene matches. Germline-derived CDR1 and CDR2 are SGDLS and YYNGEE. This CDR3 region has 16 residues.

The genes are TRBV7-9 and TRBJ1-2, with TRBD1 matching 7 bases. The germline gives CDR1 SEHNR, CDR2 FQNEAQ (reference sequence). This CDR3 contains 16 residues. V trimming: 7 bases; J trimming: 3 bases; junction bases outside the gene matches: 14. The CDR3 bases are TGTGCCAGCACCTTTTCCCTGACAGGGAGATACTATGGCTACACCTTC. As protein: CASTFSLTGRYYGYTF.

The genes are TRBV11-2 and TRBJ1-2; 7 nucleotides line up with TRBD1. V trimming: 5 bases; J trimming: 5 bases; junction bases outside the gene matches: 5. The germline gives CDR1 SGHAT, CDR2 FQNNGV. This CDR3 spans 13 amino acids. The CDR3 nucleotides are TGTGCCAGCAGCCTCGGGACAGTGTATGGCTACACCTTC. This sequence encodes CASSLGTVYGYTF.

The CDR3 DNA reads TGTGCCACCAGCAGAGCCGGTCGTGGCACTGAAGCTTTCTTT. This gives the protein CATSRAGRGTEAFF. The chain recombines TRBV15 with TRBJ1-1; D is unclear. Trimming removed 1 base from V and 4 bases from J, with 10 bases in between. The CDR3 runs to 14 residues. Per the germline V gene, CDR1 is LNHNV and CDR2 is YYDKDF (reference sequence). Using reference TRBV15 and TRBJ1-1 for the parts outside the CDR3, the full variable domain is DAMVIQNPRYQVTQFGKPVTLSCSQTLNHNVMYWYQQKSSQAPKLLFHYYDKDFNNEADTPDNFQSRRPNTSFCFLDIRSPGLGDTAMYLCATSRAGRGTEAFFGQGTRLTVV.

The rearrangement links TRBV2 to TRBJ2-2; a possible D gene is TRBD1 (5 bases). The V gene lost 3 bases and the J gene lost 13 bases, with 12 bases spanning the gap. This CDR3 is built from 12 residues. Per the germline V gene, CDR1 is SNHLY and CDR2 is FYNNEI. Written as DNA, the CDR3 is TGTGCCAGCAGTGACGGCCTTAGGGGGCTGTTTTTT. It yields the protein CASSDGLRGLFF.